The 4 T cell receptor beta chains given below trace back to one sample, sequenced in a study of cytomegalovirus exposure and HLA in healthy donors. Primers for the PCR totalled 60 Vbeta and 13 Jbeta. Using immunoSEQ multiplex PCR, the repertoire was profiled, and TCRdb retains in-frame clones only, with some absent. The sample comprises 100,000 to 150,000 clones, 77% of which are singletons, and roughly 12% rests with the top ten. Sample: PBMCs. These receptors originate from a woman aged 40 to 50 in good health and CMV-seropositive.

The chain recombines TRBV2 with TRBJ1-2, with D perhaps matching TRBD1 (6 bases). Germline-derived CDR1 and CDR2 are SNHLY and FYNNEI. V was trimmed by 3 bases and J by 7 bases, leaving 12 bases between them. CDR3 length equals 13 residues. CDR3 coding DNA: TGTGCCAGCAGTGACAGGGGAATTCGTGGCTACACCTTC. Amino acid sequence: CASSDRGIRGYTF.

V usage is TRBV5-1 and J usage is TRBJ2-7; D is unresolved. Germline V gene sequence: CDR1 SGHRS, CDR2 YFSETQ. The CDR3 sequence is 14 residues long. V was trimmed by 1 base and J by 2 bases, leaving 10 bases between them. DNA for the CDR3: TGCGCCAGCAGCTTGTCCAACCGAGCCTACGAGCAGTACTTC. Residues: CASSLSNRAYEQYF.

The rearrangement links TRBV7-8 to TRBJ2-3; 8 bases match TRBD2. There are 15 residues in the CDR3. V dropped 2 bases and J dropped 4; count of bases not matched to a gene: 5. Looked up from germline, CDR1 is SGHVS and CDR2 is FQNEAQ. The CDR3 loop reads CASSLKAGVPDTQYF. The CDR3 nucleotides read TGTGCCAGCAGCTTAAAAGCGGGAGTCCCAGATACGCAGTATTTT.

V gene TRBV4-1 combines with J gene TRBJ2-3; TRBD2 agrees at 9 bases. CDR1 MGHRA and CDR2 YSYEKL come from the germline V gene. Trimming removed 0 bases from V and 5 bases from J; junction bases left unmatched: 6. The CDR3 sequence is 16 residues long. CDR3 protein: CASSQDPSGVKDTQYF. The DNA of the CDR3 is TGCGCCAGCAGCCAAGATCCTAGCGGGGTTAAAGATACGCAGTATTTT.